Listed here are 8 T cell receptor beta chains from one sample, sequenced in a study of cytomegalovirus exposure and HLA in healthy donors. Sequenced by immunoSEQ multiplex PCR; TCRdb stores in-frame clones only, minus some. The data hold over 60,000 clones, with 85% to 95% observed a single time. Material: PBMCs. These receptors were taken from a young man in good health and CMV-seronegative.

This chain joins TRBV5-1 and TRBJ2-5, with D perhaps TRBD2 (6 bases). CDR1 and CDR2 (germline): SGHRS, YFSETQ. The CDR3 is 14 amino acids. Between the trimmed V and J ends, which lost 3 bases and 1 base, there was a span of 10 bases. CDR3 sequence reads: CASSSLAAQETQYF. CDR3 coding DNA: TGCGCCAGCAGCTCCTTAGCGGCCCAAGAGACCCAGTACTTC.

This sequence joins TRBV10-3 and TRBJ1-6; maybe TRBD1 (6 bases). The CDR3 has 14 residues. V was shortened by 10 bases and J by 10 bases, with 20 bases between the two germline ends. Germline V gene lookup returns CDR1 ENHRY and CDR2 SYGVKD. CDR3 bases: TGTGCCACTGGGGGCCCAGCGGTAAACTCACCCCTCCACTTT. Encoded protein: CATGGPAVNSPLHF.

The gene calls are TRBV7-2 and TRBJ2-1; TRBD2 matches at 8 bases. The CDR3 runs to 15 residues. The V segment lost 2 bases and the J segment 4 bases; nucleotides outside the gene matches: 4. Per the germline V gene, CDR1 is SGHTA and CDR2 is FQGNSA. CDR3 sequence (DNA): TGTGCCAGCAGCTTACGCGGGGGGCCGTACAATGAGCAGTTCTTC. Protein product: CASSLRGGPYNEQFF.

The gene calls are TRBV6-1 and TRBJ2-1, with 9 nucleotides matching TRBD1. The CDR3 is made up of 15 amino acids. J lost 5 bases, V lost 6 bases, and 8 bases had no gene match. Germline V gene data show CDR1 as MNHNS and CDR2 as SASEGT. CDR3 sequence: CASSPTGTGHNEQFF. Here the CDR3 DNA reads TGTGCCAGCAGCCCGACCGGGACAGGGCACAATGAGCAGTTCTTC.

The V and J genes are TRBV30 and TRBJ1-1, with 10 positions matching TRBD1. Germline-derived CDR1 and CDR2 are GTSNPN and SVGIG (reference sequence). The CDR3 runs to 15 residues. Trimming at V came to 1 base and at J to 7 bases, leaving 9 bases not matched to a gene. The CDR3 nucleotides read TGTGCCTGGAGTGCCCTAACCGGGACAGGGGTTGAAGCTTTCTTT. This encodes CAWSALTGTGVEAFF. The variable domain in full, completed from reference TRBV30 and TRBJ1-1, reads SQTIHQWPATLVQPVGSPLSLECTVEGTSNPNLYWYRQAAGRGLQLLFYSVGIGQISSEVPQNLSASRPQDRQFILSSKKLLLSDSGFYLCAWSALTGTGVEAFFGQGTRLTVV.

J is TRBJ1-1 and V is TRBV7-3, with D perhaps matching TRBD1 (6 bases). The CDR3 runs 13 residues. Germline V gene lookup returns CDR1 SGHTA and CDR2 FQGTGA. V was shortened by 3 bases and J by 3 bases, with 8 bases between the two germline ends. CDR3 nucleotide sequence: TGTGCCAGCAGCTTGGACAGTTACACTGAAGCTTTCTTT. Translating gives CASSLDSYTEAFF.

This rearrangement joins TRBV6-1 to TRBJ2-1; TRBD2 agrees at 8 bases. V was clipped by 8 bases and J by 5 bases; unmatched bases: 11. This CDR3 is 15 amino acids long. The germline V gene has CDR1 MNHNS and CDR2 SASEGT. This CDR3 is CASDALAGNHNEQFF. The CDR3, as DNA: TGTGCCAGCGACGCGTTAGCGGGGAACCACAATGAGCAGTTCTTC.

Details on this clone: One junction end does not reproduce the germline sequence, and a read error may be involved. The CDR3 nucleotides read TGTGCCAGCAGCTACTCTGGCGGGGTGAACACCGGGGAGCTGTTTTTT. It translates to CASSYSGGVNTGELFF. This chain connects TRBV6-5 to TRBJ2-2; the D gene is possibly TRBD2 (6 bases). The CDR3 runs 16 residues. CDR1 and CDR2 (germline): MNHEY, SVGAGI.